This T cell receptor (beta chain) appears in the sequencing data of a study of CD8 T cells in Susac syndrome. This CDR3 contains 14 residues. CDR1 and CDR2 (germline): LGHNA, YSLEER. The V and J ends lost 4 bases and 4 bases, in that order; junction bases with no gene match: 5. From blood CD8+ and CD4+ T cells, TCR beta sequences were generated. Purification of the CD8+ and CD4+ T cells relied on negative isolation, and TEMRA cells underwent FACS enrichment. A quantity of about 0.5 to 1 ug RNA underwent reverse transcription using random hexamers. Amplification of TCR beta CDR3 was carried out by immunoSEQ multiplex PCR, which covered 54 Vbeta and 13 Jbeta segments. TCRdb analysed the immunoSEQ multiplex PCR reads with MiXCR anew, one entry per CDR3 protein. Among fewer than 65,000 distinct CDR3 sequences listed, just over 90% were seen once.

The sequence was obtained from a human donor in good health. The rearrangement joins TRBV4-3 to TRBJ1-2, with TRBD1 matching 8 bases. Sequenced input: CD8+ T cells from PBMCs. This CDR3 is CASSRSDRAYGYTF. The DNA for the CDR3 is TGCGCCAGCAGCCGCTCGGACAGGGCCTATGGCTACACCTTC.